This T cell receptor (beta chain) was captured in a study of cytomegalovirus exposure and HLA in healthy donors (dated by TCRdb to the late 2010s). Context from the whole study: According to an earlier analysis of a few hundred of the donors, about 179 million T cells yielded 117 million unique TCR beta sequences and about 280 Gb of sequence data. Roughly 300 gigabases of sequencing data and roughly 81 million unique TCR sequences made up an early release that covered roughly 670 HLA-typed donors. Of the 300 to 500 genotyped donors, 65% to 90% were placed in the genetic ancestry cluster associated with self-reported Caucasian donors. The study aimed to test whether signatures of past pathogen exposure could be identified by cataloging public T cell receptors. The study used immunosequencing to profile the T cell repertoires of 666 subjects and linked those repertoires to cytomegalovirus serostatus. In addition to the first cohort of roughly 700 subjects, a separate validation cohort of approximately 130 different subjects was used. High-throughput TCR immunosequencing, statistical association of individual TCRs with disease status, and machine learning were combined to predict cytomegalovirus infection status. A later analysis re-analyzed previously published TCR beta repertoires from 650 to 800 donors and added high-resolution HLA genotyping to study TCR occurrence patterns. Rather than using new phenotypic data, the later analysis identified candidate immune exposures from TCR beta sequences and from how often those sequences occurred across donors. In an earlier analysis of over 550 of the donors, high-throughput TCR beta sequencing was used to judge whether each TCR beta V gene segment behaved as functional or pseudogenic. Donor age, sex, ethnicity and CMV serostatus were compiled alongside the repertoire data. In a later genetic analysis, genome-wide SNP genotypes for about 55% of the roughly 700 donors were used, and that subset was treated as a discovery cohort. All discovery cohort repertoires had been generated on a single sequencing platform. HLA typing included class I and class II loci at four-digit resolution. Typing coverage varied by locus: roughly 620-640 donors for A, B, C, DRB1 and DQB1; 500 to 550 for DQA1; approximately 570 for DPA1; more than 450 for DPB1. Because of strong linkage in the cohort, roughly 5 DR-DQ haplotypes were treated as single units for association and clustering. On average, roughly 250,000 unique TCR beta nucleotide sequences were sequenced per donor among several hundred genotyped donors of the cohort, with roughly 18% of those sequences being non-productive.

The library came from the immunoSEQ multiplex PCR assay. The multiplex PCR relied on a mix of 60 forward primers for TCR Vbeta segments and 13 reverse primers for TCR Jbeta segments. Amplification of the CDR3 region of rearranged TCR beta genes was performed with a multiplex PCR assay on genomic DNA. Amplified TCR beta libraries were sequenced as 87-base-pair reads on the Illumina HiSeq System. Processing in the source paper ran as follows. In a later analysis, 80 million or so unique TCR beta chains were counted across the roughly 610 repertoires, and approximately 11 million of these chains were shared by at least two donors. Raw reads were error-corrected and collapsed into unique sequences by a nearest-neighbor algorithm in which closely related sequences were merged to remove PCR and sequencing errors. To assign V, D and J gene segments, CDR3 sequences were aligned to IMGT reference sequences. For a sequence to be retained, at least a six-nucleotide match to both a V gene segment and a J gene segment was required. Rearrangements were classified as productive when the CDR3 lacked stop codons and remained in frame with V and J, and all other rearrangements were classified as non-productive. CDR3 was defined according to IMGT convention as the region running from the second conserved V-encoded cysteine to the conserved J-encoded phenylalanine. In an earlier analysis of roughly 580 of the donors, sequences lacking an unambiguous match to a single V gene segment were excluded. An earlier analysis of fewer than 750 of the donors called V segments functional above 56.7% productive rearrangements and segregating when the between-donor standard deviation exceeded 5%. To diagnose cytomegalovirus status from the catalog of TCR beta chain sequences, a statistical classification framework was built. V and J gene assignment, in a later analysis, came from comparing TCR nucleotide sequences with IMGT/GENE-DB human TR gene sequences. A later analysis assigned CDR3 sequences and most-parsimonious VDJ recombination scenarios with the TCRdist pipeline. In a later analysis, each TCR beta chain was defined by its CDR3 amino acid sequence together with its V-gene family, and reads without a unique V-gene family were excluded. As a way to deal with suspected cross-contamination and a sequencing artifact, a later analysis dropped 450 to 700 nucleotide sequences that were highly shared and had low generation probability. For each public chain, a later analysis derived a clonal expansion index from normalized ranks of inferred template counts within each repertoire. In a later analysis, generation probabilities were computed using a VDJ recombination model fitted to out-of-frame rearrangements, and the results were checked against IGoR. In a later analysis, TCR-TCR, TCR-HLA and TCR-CMV co-occurrence was scored with hypergeometric tests, and a repertoire-size bias correction was applied to TCR pairs. False discovery rates were estimated in a later analysis by permuting HLA or CMV assignments 20 times. In a later analysis, co-occurring TCRs were grouped with DBSCAN, and TCRdist sequence similarity was added when clustering was performed within HLA-allele-positive subsets. Repertoires with fewer than 30,000 or more than 120,000 public chains were left out of co-occurrence clustering, as were four to six repertoires with anomalous nucleotide sharing. TCRdb carries this immuneACCESS record with in-frame sequences only. Its versions omit some clonotypes, under half of them owing to an unresolved V gene in the studies checked, with the rest unexplained. V, J and clone size are taken as reported in that table, and D and trimming were inferred from the DNA itself. The sample profile shows under 200,000 clones; approximately 80% of them were found once. The ten biggest clones cover under 2.5% of the sample.

Findings and caveats that apply to the study as a whole: A later genetic analysis reported fewer N-insertions in productive TCRs among donors in an Asian-associated ancestry cluster than the 666-donor mean. In a later analysis, the rate of TCR association differed among HLA loci, with DRB1 alleles having the most associated TCRs and HLA-C alleles having the fewest. Specific HLA alleles were associated with 15,000 to 20,000 TCR beta sequences at a false discovery rate of 0.05 in a later analysis. This cohort had only TCR beta chains sequenced, and the lack of alpha or paired-chain data limited which features could be detected. The study gave a list of about 160 TCR beta chains associated with cytomegalovirus. A later analysis reported that several top co-occurrence clusters appeared linked to parvovirus B19, influenza, CMV and Epstein-Barr virus. An association between a missense DCLRE1C variant and V-gene and J-gene trimming of TCR beta chains was found in a later genetic analysis and replicated in an independent cohort. A further reported finding was that TCR beta sequences accurately predicted the HLA-A and HLA-B alleles for most subjects in the first cohort. The classifier was reported to diagnose cytomegalovirus status with high specificity and sensitivity in both the original cohort and the validation cohort. When HLA alleles, especially DR and DQ, strongly co-occurred, TCR associations were difficult to assign to individual alleles. In a later analysis, most CMV-associated TCR beta chains were found to appear HLA-restricted, with HLA associations seemingly driven largely by CMV exposure. Presence/absence analyses assumed roughly uniform sequencing depth across donors, an assumption that may not hold. Because the 87-base-pair reads could not distinguish some IMGT-functional V segments, including TRBV6-2 and TRBV6-3, those segments were excluded. Across donors, most TCR sequences were observed very rarely, whereas some public TCRs were present in many individuals. In vitro tests confirmed that a few of the cytomegalovirus-associated TCR beta chains recognize cytomegalovirus antigens. It was suggested by the authors that the approach could potentially be generalized to other disease states and immunological phenotypes. A cluster of highly shared sequence variants was judged likely to be a technical artifact of the sequencing pipeline. CMV serostatus was the only immune exposure information available for the cohort. Linkage disequilibrium might explain the correlated functional status among segregating V segments, but an unknown experimental factor could not be ruled out. Because HLA typing was missing for some donors at each locus, association tests included only the typed subset. Compared with equally common non-associated chains, HLA-associated TCR beta chains in a later analysis were more clonally expanded and had lower generation probabilities. About 15 rarely observed V segments, including chromosome 9 orphons, were excluded from the earlier analysis of 550 to 700 of the donors because counts were too low. An earlier analysis of 450 to 750 of the donors showed that most TCR beta V segments appeared in productive rearrangements either about 87% or about 30% of the time, which broadly matched IMGT annotations.

In total, 666 healthy bone marrow donors made up the cohort. Cohort members were all nominally healthy when sampled, although unrecorded immune exposures were likely present. The donor was CMV seropositive and was included in the group of 270 or so seropositive cohort members. A peripheral blood sample was provided by each donor, and peripheral blood mononuclear cells were used for TCR beta sequencing. The Qiagen DNeasy Blood Extraction Kit was used to extract genomic DNA from the blood cell samples. From the cysteine up to the phenylalanine, the CDR3 has a length of 15 residues. Solely the CDR3 DNA is kept, with 45 bases framed from the first base. As encoded in the germline V gene, CDR1 is SGHDT while CDR2 is YYEEEE. After removal of 4 bases from V and 2 bases from J, the junction retains 6 bases not matched to a gene. To note about this clone: Its specific antigen is unknown. No per-base quality is available; no much larger clone lies one base away.

The receptor was isolated from a man aged 50 or older in good health and CMV-seropositive. The chain is assembled from TRBV5-6 and TRBJ2-7, with TRBD1 matching 10 junction bases. The sample was PBMCs. The DNA is TGTGCCAGCAGCCCCTTCGGGACAGGGGCCTACGAGCAGTACTTC. Protein translation: CASSPFGTGAYEQYF.